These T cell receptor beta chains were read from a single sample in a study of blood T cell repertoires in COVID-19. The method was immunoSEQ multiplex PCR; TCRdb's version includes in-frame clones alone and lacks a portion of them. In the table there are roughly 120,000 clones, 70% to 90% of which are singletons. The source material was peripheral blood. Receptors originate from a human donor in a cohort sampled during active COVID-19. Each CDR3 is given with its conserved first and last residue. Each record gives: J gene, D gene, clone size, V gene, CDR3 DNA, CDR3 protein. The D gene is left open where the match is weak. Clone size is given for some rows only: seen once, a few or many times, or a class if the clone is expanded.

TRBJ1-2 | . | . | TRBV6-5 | TGTGCCAGCAGGATGCCTGGGGAGCGTGGCTACACCTTC | CASRMPGERGYTF
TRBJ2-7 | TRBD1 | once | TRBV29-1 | TGCAGCGTTTGTATTGGACAGGCCTACGAGCAGTACTTC | CSVCIGQAYEQYF
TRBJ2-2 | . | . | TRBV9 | TGTGCCAGCAGCCAAGGGGGGGCGGCCGGGGAGCTGTTTTTT | CASSQGGAAGELFF
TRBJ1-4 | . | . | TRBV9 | TGTGCCAGCAGCGTAGGAGGGACTAATGAAAAACTGTTTTTT | CASSVGGTNEKLFF
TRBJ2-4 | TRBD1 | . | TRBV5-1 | TGCGCCAGCAGCCATGGGGGACAGGCGGACATTCAGTACTTC | CASSHGGQADIQYF
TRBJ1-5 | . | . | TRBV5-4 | TGTGCCAGCAGCCGAGATAGCAATCAGCCCCAGCATTTT | CASSRDSNQPQHF
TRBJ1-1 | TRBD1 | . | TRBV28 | TGTGCCACCCGGACAGGGGGCGGATGGGTGAACACTGAAGCTTTCTTT | CATRTGGGWVNTEAFF
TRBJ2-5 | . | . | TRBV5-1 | TGCGCCAGCAGCTTGCAGGCCCAAGAGACCCAGTACTTC | CASSLQAQETQYF
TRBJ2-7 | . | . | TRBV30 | TGTGCCTGGAGCGAACACTACGAGCAGTACTTC | CAWSEHYEQYF
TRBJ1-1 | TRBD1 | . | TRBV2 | TGTGCCAGCAGACTCAGGCTGGCAGGGGGATACACTGAAGCTTTCTTT | CASRLRLAGGYTEAFF
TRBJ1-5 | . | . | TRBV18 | TGTGCCAGCTCACCTTTCTCCCGGGACACCGGCGGGGGTCAGCCCCAGCATTTT | CASSPFSRDTGGGQPQHF
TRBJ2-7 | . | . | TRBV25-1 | TGTGCCAGCAGTGACCGTTCGGAGCGGCAGTACTTC | CASSDRSERQYF
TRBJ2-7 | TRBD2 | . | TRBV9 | TGTGCCAGCAGCGTAGAACCAGCGGGAGGCTACGAGCAGTACTTC | CASSVEPAGGYEQYF
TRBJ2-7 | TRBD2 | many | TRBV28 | TGTGCCAGCAGTTCCCAGGGTGGCGGGGGAGGCGGGCAGTACTTC | CASSSQGGGGGGQYF
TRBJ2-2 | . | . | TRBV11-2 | TGTGCCAGCAGCTTAGGGCAGGGTAACACCGGGGAGCTGTTTTTT | CASSLGQGNTGELFF
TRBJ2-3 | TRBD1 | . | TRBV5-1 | TGCGCCAGCAGCTCGGGACAGAATACAGATACGCAGTATTTT | CASSSGQNTDTQYF
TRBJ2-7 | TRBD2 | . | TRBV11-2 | TGTGCCAGCAGCCGACGGTGGGACTCCAGCGGCGGGAGCTACGAGCAGTACTTC | CASSRRWDSSGGSYEQYF
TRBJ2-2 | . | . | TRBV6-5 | TGTGCCAGCAGGGACACCAACACCGGGGAGCTGTTTTTT | CASRDTNTGELFF
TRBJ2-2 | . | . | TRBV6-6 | TGTGCCAGCAGTCGCCAGTGGGAGCTGTTTTTT | CASSRQWELFF
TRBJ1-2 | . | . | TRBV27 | TGTGCCAGCAGTCCCCCGCAGACACACCCGAATGGCTACACCTTC | CASSPPQTHPNGYTF